This record looks at one T cell receptor beta chain sequence and its context. This clonotype was picked up a small number of times. Its antigen remains unidentified. One base away there is no much larger clone; base qualities are not given. This specimen comes from a study of T cells after yellow fever vaccination (dated by TCRdb to between 2017 and 2020). Looking at the study overall: Libraries from fractions with low cell numbers were prepared with the SMART-Seq v4 Ultra Low Input RNA kit. Two healthy male donors made up the cohort, one aged 18 to 29 years and the other aged 30 to 40 years. Blood was collected at multiple timepoints before and after primary and secondary immunization, and bulk PBMC replicates and cell subsets were isolated. To track T-cell clones before and after primary and booster YFV17D yellow fever vaccination, bulk TCR alpha and beta repertoires were sequenced longitudinally. On the study overall, not on this receptor specifically: Because abundant contaminating clonotypes from the bulk population could be contained in FACS-sorted repertoires, computational filtering was required. Compared with the primary T-cell response, the secondary T-cell response was weaker but faster, peaking on day 5 rather than day 15. The study included only two donors, which limits how far the findings can be generalized. A small fraction of clonotypes appeared in both the CD4 and CD8 compartments, likely as a result of convergent recombination. Most clones expanded after primary vaccination (around 96% of CD4 and 88% of CD8) were re-detected after the booster, suggesting that broad memory maintenance occurred.

V and J are truncated by 2 bases and 4 bases respectively, leaving an intervening sequence of 11 bases. The CDR3 runs 14 residues from the cysteine to the phenylalanine. Here the CDR3 DNA is all that survives: 42 bases in frame from base 1. The germline V gene encodes CDR1 SGHTA and CDR2 FQGTGA. Reading the label with the study, this specimen's treatment or condition is: live attenuated yellow fever vaccine strain. A standard Ficoll-Paque protocol was used to isolate PBMCs from peripheral blood. Dynabeads CD4 and CD8 positive selection kits were used to isolate CD4 and CD8 T-cell fractions. RNA was extracted with TriZol from bulk PBMCs, CD4 and CD8 fractions, and dextramer-positive and dextramer-negative fractions. TCR cDNA was made using 5'RACE template switching, a step that added a universal primer site and unique molecular identifiers. cDNA synthesis was primed from both the TCR alpha and TCR beta constant segments. Libraries were amplified in two PCR steps, with sample barcodes and sequencing adapters added in the second step. Sequencing of libraries was done on Illumina HiSeq 2500 (2x100 bp) or NovaSeq (2x150 bp). The source study handled its data this way. Reads were demultiplexed and collapsed into UMI consensus sequences with MIGEC, and V(D)J alignment was performed with MiXCR. Vaccine-responding clonotypes were identified with edgeR using replicate PBMC samples, with FDR below 0.01 and a log2 fold change above 5 up to day 15 being required. Bulk clonotypes were assigned CD4 or CD8 identity according to which sequenced CD4 or CD8 repertoire held them at higher abundance. TCRdb itself trimmed the public reads at Q25 with fastp, ran MiXCR and retained productive beta chains. Each entry merges the rows of one CDR3 protein and shows their most common DNA and genes. These V and J calls are TCRdb output, not the study's own analysis. The sample table records over 100,000 distinct CDR3 sequences; approximately 8.4% of these occur just once. Less than 30% of the sample comes from the top ten.

This chain joins TRBV7-3 to TRBJ1-1, with TRBD1 perhaps the D gene, on 5 matching bases. The sequenced sample was CD8+ T cells sorted from PBMCs, obtained 45 days after the yellow fever booster vaccination. This sequence was found in a man younger than 45 who received the YFV17D yellow fever vaccine. The CDR3 loop reads CASSLGGARTEAFF. In nucleotide form, the sequence is TGTGCCAGCAGCTTAGGTGGGGCGCGCACTGAAGCTTTCTTT.